Described below is a single T cell receptor (beta chain) sequence and its context. Antigen specificity is unknown. The CDR3 has 15 amino acids. V lost 2 bases, J lost 1 base, and 6 bases stayed unmatched. The germline CDR1 and CDR2 sequences are GTSNPN and SVGIG (reference sequence). Sequencing used immunoSEQ multiplex PCR; TCRdb keeps in-frame clones, though not all of them. The data hold tens of thousands of clones, with roughly 90% observed a single time. The sample comes from a study of T cell responses to AZD1222 COVID-19 vaccine. Study-wide results and limits: Two AZD1222 administrations were followed by greater Spike-specific TCR breadth and depth. Across the whole spike, CD4 TCRs peaked at regions 160-218 and 743-854.

The chain joins TRBV30 to TRBJ1-2, with 8 positions matching TRBD1. This material consisted of peripheral blood, taken 28 days after the second AZD1222 dose. This receptor was identified in an adult who received the AZD1222 COVID-19 vaccine. Written as DNA, the CDR3 is TGTGCCTGGAGTACCGGGACAGGAGTTAACTATGGCTACACCTTC. This codes for CAWSTGTGVNYGYTF.